This T cell receptor beta chain was captured by sequencing in a study of vaccination and CD4 T cells after COVID-19. CDR1 is MNHNS and CDR2 is SASEGT in the germline V gene. V was trimmed by 7 bases and J by 5 bases, leaving 17 bases between them. The CDR3 consists of 15 residues. An Oncomine TCR Beta short-read assay was used to sequence the DNA from cultured CD4+ T cells. A single record per CDR3 protein comes from TCRdb applying MiXCR to the PCR reads. The sample lists almost 20,000 distinct CDR3 sequences, around 40% seen once, with roughly a quarter in the top ten. Treatment described: roughly 10-day PBMC culture with coronavirus spike peptide pools or control peptides (ViraFEST assay). To note about this clonotype: Antigen unknown.

This receptor was identified in a human donor who received a COVID-19 vaccine. Sequenced here: CD4+ T cells from blood, cultured in vitro, sampled before SARS-CoV-2 vaccination. The chain uses TRBV6-1 and TRBJ1-4; D is uncertain. DNA for the CDR3: TGTGCCAGCACCTTGCATGGTTTGGAGAATGAAAAACTGTTTTTT. As protein: CASTLHGLENEKLFF.